This TCR beta chain appears in the sequencing data of a study of cytotoxic CD8 clonotypes in ibrutinib-treated CLL (TCRdb year 2021). In terms of the full investigation: The cohort had some eleven relapsed/refractory and more than 14 treatment-naive patients; some 17 were IGHV unmutated. Responses were partial in 24 patients and complete in 2; after median around 65 months follow-up, about 14 stayed in remission and some twelve progressed. Response samples were obtained after a median of approximately eleven months of treatment, with a range of roughly 6 to 40 months. On average, each sample yielded 255,043 productive templates and tens of thousands of productive rearrangements. Longitudinal samples were obtainable from about 30% of the 86 participants in the trial. Cryopreserved peripheral blood mononuclear cells were collected at three points: before therapy, at response, and at either sustained remission or disease progression. All remission and progressive disease samples were collected while patients were still receiving ibrutinib.

This clone showed up many times. Its cognate antigen has yet to be identified. No clone much larger than this one lies a single base away; base qualities are absent. The intended sense of this specimen's time point label: progressive disease on ibrutinib. For TCR beta library preparation, approximately 2.2 micrograms of genomic DNA were isolated from cryopreserved PBMCs. Longitudinal blood samples from CLL patients on ibrutinib monotherapy underwent high-throughput TCR beta sequencing. Patients were enrolled in a phase 2 open-label single-center ibrutinib monotherapy trial. Each clonotype received, on average, roughly 9.6x coverage in deep resolution sequencing performed on a MiSeq, where the target depth lay between 1 in 1 million and 1 in 200,000 T cells. The immunoSEQ hsTCRB Kit was used to generate the TCR beta libraries. As for the original processing: ImmunoSEQ Data Assistant and ImmunoSEQ Analyzer were used for data analysis, and V, D and J genes were assigned according to IMGT definitions. Clonality, which ranges from 0 to 1, was calculated by subtracting the normalized Shannon entropy of productive rearrangement frequencies from one. Only overrepresented clonotypes making up at least 0.05% of each patient's repertoire were included in the public clonotype analysis. Around 13 age-matched healthy donor repertoires from immuneACCESS were used as controls for clonality. This immuneACCESS table, as held by TCRdb, lists in-frame sequences with V and J called but not all clones. Of the missing ones, under half trace to an unresolved V gene in checked studies; the others have no known cause. D and trimming were read from the DNA, whereas the V and J calls and clone size are those reported in that table. Here the sample has tens of thousands of clones; 60% to 80% occur a single time. The leading ten clones occupy about 51% of the sample.

On the study overall, not on this receptor specifically: Public clonotypes were rare and either shrank or stayed stable during treatment, and the rise in clonality at ibrutinib response reflected expansion of private clonotypes. Baseline clonality exceeded that of age-matched healthy donors and correlated strongly with circulating CD8+ T-cell counts. An increase in clonality was observed at ibrutinib response, with clonality remaining stable during sustained remission and falling back toward baseline at progression. Sampling times were not matched between patients in sustained remission and patients whose disease was progressing, and lymph node repertoires were not examined.

Including cysteine and phenylalanine, the CDR3 has 16 amino acids. Just CDR3 DNA is preserved here, 48 bases in frame from base 1. Sequences MGHRA (CDR1) and YSYEKL (CDR2) are obtained from the germline V gene. V sheds 0 bases and J sheds 6 bases, leaving 17 bases between their ends. Sequencing used PBMCs, obtained at disease progression, from a patient treated with ibrutinib. This TCR came from a human donor with chronic lymphocytic leukemia. The chain is made from TRBV4-1 and TRBJ1-2; there is no confident call for the D gene. The CDR3 region: CASSQEGFERVHGYTF. DNA sequence: TGCGCCAGCAGCCAAGAGGGTTTTGAGAGGGTCCATGGCTACACCTTC.